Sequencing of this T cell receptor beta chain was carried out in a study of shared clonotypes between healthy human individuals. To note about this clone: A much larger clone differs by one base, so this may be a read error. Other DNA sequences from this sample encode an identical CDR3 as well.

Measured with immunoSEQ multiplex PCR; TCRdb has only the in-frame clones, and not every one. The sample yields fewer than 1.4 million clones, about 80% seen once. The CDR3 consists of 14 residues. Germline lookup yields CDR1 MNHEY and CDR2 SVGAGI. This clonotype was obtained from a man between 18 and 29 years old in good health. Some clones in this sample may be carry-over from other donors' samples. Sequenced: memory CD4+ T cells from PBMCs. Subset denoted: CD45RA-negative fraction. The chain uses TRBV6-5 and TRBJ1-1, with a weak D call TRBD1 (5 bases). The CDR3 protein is CASSYSKGPAEAFF. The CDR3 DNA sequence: TGTGCCAGCAGCTACTCGAAGGGGCCAGCTGAAGCTTTCTTT.